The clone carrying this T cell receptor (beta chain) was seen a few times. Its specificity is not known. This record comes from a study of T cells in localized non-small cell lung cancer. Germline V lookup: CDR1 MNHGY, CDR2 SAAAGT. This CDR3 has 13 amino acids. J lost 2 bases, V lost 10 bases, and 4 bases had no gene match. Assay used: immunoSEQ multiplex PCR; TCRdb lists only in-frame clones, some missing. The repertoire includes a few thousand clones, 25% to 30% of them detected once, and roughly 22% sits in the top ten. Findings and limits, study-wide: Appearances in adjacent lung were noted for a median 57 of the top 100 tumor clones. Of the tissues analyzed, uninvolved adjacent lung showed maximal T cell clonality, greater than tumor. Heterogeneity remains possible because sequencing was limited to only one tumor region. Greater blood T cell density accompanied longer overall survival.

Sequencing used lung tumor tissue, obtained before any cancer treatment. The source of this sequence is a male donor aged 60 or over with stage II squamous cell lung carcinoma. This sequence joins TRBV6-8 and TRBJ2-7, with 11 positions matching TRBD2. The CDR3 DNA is TGTGCCATCAATAGCGGGAGGGCCTACGAGCAGTACTTC. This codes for CAINSGRAYEQYF.